These 7 T cell receptor beta chains were all obtained from the same sample, sequenced in a study of control samples from healthy donors and cancer patients. This table comes from immunoSEQ multiplex PCR, and its TCRdb copy is limited to in-frame clones, with some not included. This sample has more than 95,000 clones, with approximately 92% found just once. What was sequenced was PBMCs. Receptors were obtained from an elderly man with head and neck cancer.

The rearrangement uses TRBV3-1 (or the pseudogene TRBV3-2) and TRBJ2-5, with D possibly matching TRBD2 (6 bases). V dropped 4 bases and J dropped 1 base, with 10 bases sitting between them. The CDR3 has 14 amino acids. Germline V gene sequence: CDR1 LGHDT, CDR2 YNNKEL (reference sequence). CDR3 amino acids: CASSLGTLQETQYF. The CDR3 DNA is TGTGCCAGCAGCCTCGGGACTCTCCAAGAGACCCAGTACTTC.

J is TRBJ1-1 and V is TRBV19; a possible D gene is TRBD1 (6 bases). From germline, CDR1 is LNHDA and CDR2 SQIVND (reference sequence). CDR3 length equals 16 residues. V lost 6 bases and J 1 base, leaving 18 bases between the germline ends. The CDR3 here is CASSDMGRGANTEAFF. In DNA form, the CDR3 reads TGTGCCAGTAGCGATATGGGGCGGGGGGCGAACACTGAAGCTTTCTTT.

CDR3 amino acids: CASSLERWEPQHF. CDR3 bases: TGTGCCAGCAGCTTAGAACGGTGGGAGCCCCAGCATTTT. The gene calls are TRBV7-2 and TRBJ1-5, with no clear D. The V end lost 1 base, the J end lost 8 bases, and 9 bases lay between the germline ends. Germline V gene sequence: CDR1 SGHTA, CDR2 FQGNSA. The CDR3 sequence is 13 residues long.

The chain employs TRBV6-5 and TRBJ1-6; D remains ambiguous. Germline V CDR1 and CDR2: MNHEY, SVGAGI. V was shortened by 6 bases and J by 10 bases, with 10 bases between the two germline ends. CDR3 length: 12 residues. CDR3 DNA sequence: TGTGCCAGCAGGCAGGTTTCCTCACCCCTCCACTTT. Translation: CASRQVSSPLHF.

As DNA, the CDR3 is TGTGCCAGCAGTCTGGGCCGCGCGGGCGACACCATATATTTT. Its translation is CASSLGRAGDTIYF. The rearrangement joins TRBV2 to TRBJ1-3, with D unresolved. V lost 5 bases and J lost 8, with 16 bases in between. Germline lookup yields CDR1 SNHLY and CDR2 FYNNEI. The CDR3 length is 14 residues.

This clone was detected only once. The chain links TRBV2 to TRBJ2-7, with TRBD1 as a possible D gene (6 bases). V shed 3 bases and J shed 3 bases, with 9 bases lying between them. The CDR3 loop spans 13 amino acids. The germline V gene encodes CDR1 SNHLY and CDR2 FYNNEI. The CDR3 is CASSDLQGYEQYF. In nucleotides, the CDR3 is TGTGCCAGCAGTGATTTACAGGGCTACGAGCAGTACTTC. Combining the CDR3 with reference TRBV2 and TRBJ2-7 gives the whole variable domain EPEVTQTPSHQVTQMGQEVILRCVPISNHLYFYWYRQILGQKVEFLVSFYNNEISEKSEIFDDQFSVERPDGSNFTLKIRSTKLEDSAMYFCASSDLQGYEQYFGPGTRLTVT.

The V gene is TRBV19, the J gene TRBJ1-2, with TRBD1 matching over 10 bases. V shed 7 bases, J shed 4 bases, and the junction held 6 bases outside the gene matches. Germline CDR1 LNHDA, CDR2 SQIVND (reference sequence). The CDR3 length is 14 residues. CDR3 DNA: TGTGCCAGTACCGGAGGACAGGGGGTCTATGGCTACACCTTC. The encoded protein is CASTGGQGVYGYTF.